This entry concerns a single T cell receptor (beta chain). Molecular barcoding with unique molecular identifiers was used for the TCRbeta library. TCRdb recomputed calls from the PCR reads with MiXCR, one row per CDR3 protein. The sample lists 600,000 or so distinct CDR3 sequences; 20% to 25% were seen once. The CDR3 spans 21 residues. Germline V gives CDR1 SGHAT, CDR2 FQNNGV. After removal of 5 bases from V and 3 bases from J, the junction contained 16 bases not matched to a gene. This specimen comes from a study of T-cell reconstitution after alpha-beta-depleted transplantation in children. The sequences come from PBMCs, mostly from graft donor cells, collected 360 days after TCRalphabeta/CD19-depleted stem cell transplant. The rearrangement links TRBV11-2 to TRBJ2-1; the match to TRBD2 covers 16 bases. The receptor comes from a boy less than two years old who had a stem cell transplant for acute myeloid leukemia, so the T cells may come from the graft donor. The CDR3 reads CASSPRVGLAGGRGSYNEQFF. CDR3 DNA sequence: TGTGCCAGCAGCCCTAGGGTGGGACTAGCGGGGGGGCGCGGAAGCTACAATGAGCAGTTCTTC. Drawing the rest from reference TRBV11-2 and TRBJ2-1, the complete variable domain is EAGVAQSPRYKIIEKRQSVAFWCNPISGHATLYWYQQILGQGPKLLIQFQNNGVVDDSQLPKDRFSAERLKGVDSTLKIQPAKLEDSAVYLCASSPRVGLAGGRGSYNEQFFGPGTRLTVL.